This passage covers 22 T cell receptor beta chains from one sample sequenced in a study of T cell responses to AZD1222 COVID-19 vaccine. TCRdb's copy holds only in-frame clones and misses some; the assay was immunoSEQ multiplex PCR. The sample consists of over 65,000 clones, around 73% of them appearing once. This material consisted of peripheral blood, taken on day 0 of AZD1222 vaccination. These TCRs come from an adult in good health.

The chain recombines TRBV27 with TRBJ1-1; D remains unclear. CDR1 is MNHEY and CDR2 is SMNVEV in the germline V gene (reference sequence). The CDR3 sequence is 17 residues long. V lost 5 bases, J lost 3 bases, and 22 bases lay in between. The CDR3 protein is CASSPPPFRHPDTEAFF. The CDR3 DNA reads as TGTGCCAGCAGTCCACCCCCTTTTAGGCACCCGGACACTGAAGCTTTCTTT.

The V gene is TRBV30, the J gene TRBJ1-5; tentatively, D is TRBD1 (5 bases). Germline assignment: CDR1 GTSNPN and CDR2 SVGIG (reference sequence). The CDR3 sequence is 15 residues long. Trimming removed 1 base at V and 5 bases at J, with 15 bases between. The CDR3 region has the DNA TGTGCCTGGAGTGAGAAAGGTTGGGGCTATCAGCCCCAGCATTTT. Amino acid sequence: CAWSEKGWGYQPQHF.

This sequence joins TRBV6-5 and TRBJ2-2; D is unresolved. This CDR3 region has 14 residues. V was trimmed by 10 bases and J by 0 bases, leaving 12 bases between them. Germline V CDR1 and CDR2: MNHEY, SVGAGI. The CDR3, as DNA: TGTGCCACCTCGACACTCGCGAACACCGGGGAGCTGTTTTTT. Protein sequence: CATSTLANTGELFF.

The V call is TRBV4-2, the J call TRBJ1-2, with 9 bases lining up with TRBD1. This CDR3 region has 15 residues. With V trimmed by 1 base and J by 2 bases, 2 bases remained unmatched. Germline V gene data show CDR1 as LGHNA and CDR2 as YNFKEQ. The chain's CDR3 is CASSQAGTGNYGYTF. The CDR3 DNA reads as TGTGCCAGCAGCCAAGCTGGGACAGGGAACTATGGCTACACCTTC.

V is TRBV18 and J is TRBJ1-1; possible D gene TRBD1, 5 bases. V lost 1 base to trimming and J lost 5 bases, with 8 bases between them. Germline-derived CDR1 and CDR2 are KGHSH and LQKENI. CDR3 size: 13 residues. CDR3 in DNA: TGTGCCAGCTCACCACGGGAGGGGACTGAAGCTTTCTTT. Protein: CASSPREGTEAFF.

The rearrangement uses TRBV6-5 and TRBJ1-3; D remains unclear. Per the germline V gene, CDR1 is MNHEY and CDR2 is SVGAGI. V lost 4 bases to trimming and J lost 4 bases, with 17 bases between them. The CDR3 is 16 residues long. The CDR3 sequence is CASSSSPGIIGNTIYF. The CDR3 DNA reads TGTGCCAGCAGTTCCAGCCCCGGGATCATCGGAAACACCATATATTTT.

The table lists this clone with a few counts. This chain connects TRBV29-1 to TRBJ2-7; TRBD2 matches 16 bases. J gave up 7 bases and V 4 bases, and 13 bases lay outside the gene matches. This CDR3 has 17 amino acids. The germline gives CDR1 SQVTM, CDR2 ANQGSEA. The CDR3 sequence is CSVGQGLAGGPRGEQYF. CDR3 DNA: TGCAGCGTTGGACAGGGACTAGCGGGAGGGCCGAGGGGAGAGCAGTACTTC.

The V call is TRBV5-1, the J call TRBJ1-1; TRBD1 matches at 12 bases. This CDR3 comprises 18 residues. The germline V gene encodes CDR1 SGHRS and CDR2 YFSETQ. The junction had 13 bases not matched to a gene; V was cut back by 2 bases and J by 5 bases. In DNA form, the CDR3 reads TGCGCCAGCAGCTTTTCACCGGGACAGGGGGCGATGAGTACTGAAGCTTTCTTT. It yields the protein CASSFSPGQGAMSTEAFF.

Here the CDR3 reads CAIRPGQGAGISYEQYF. CDR3 nucleotide sequence: TGTGCCATCAGGCCGGGACAGGGGGCGGGGATTTCCTACGAGCAGTACTTC. The V and J genes are TRBV10-3 and TRBJ2-7; 12 bases fit TRBD1. The CDR3 sequence is 17 residues long. V trimming: 6 bases; J trimming: 1 base; junction bases outside the gene matches: 10. Germline CDR1 is ENHRY and CDR2 is SYGVKD.

The chain links TRBV3-1 (or the pseudogene TRBV3-2) to TRBJ1-3; D is ambiguous. There are 13 residues in the CDR3. CDR1 is LGHDT, CDR2 YNNKEL, per germline (reference sequence). V lost 5 bases to trimming and J lost 1 base, with 6 bases between them. CDR3 sequence (DNA): TGTGCCAGCAGCACTATGTCTGGAAACACCATATATTTT. Its protein is CASSTMSGNTIYF.

The chain has TRBV18 and TRBJ2-3; D might be TRBD2 (5 bases). CDR3 length: 17 residues. The V and J ends lost 0 bases and 4 bases respectively, with 17 bases between them. Germline CDR1 KGHSH, CDR2 LQKENI. This CDR3 reads CASSPPRFSAGADTQYF. CDR3 in DNA: TGTGCCAGCTCACCACCGAGGTTCAGCGCGGGCGCAGATACGCAGTATTTT.

The chain links TRBV6-5 to TRBJ2-5; TRBD2 matches 10 bases. Germline CDR1 MNHEY, CDR2 SVGAGI. Trimming at V came to 2 bases and at J to 5 bases, leaving 8 bases not matched to a gene. The CDR3 has 16 amino acids. As DNA, the CDR3 is TGTGCCAGCAGTTACGATCTAGCGGGAGTTTCCGAGACCCAGTACTTC. Translation gives CASSYDLAGVSETQYF.

V is TRBV12-5 and J is TRBJ1-1; possible D gene TRBD1, 6 bases. This CDR3 has 14 residues. Germline CDR1 is LGHNT and CDR2 is FRNRAP. The DNA of the CDR3 is TGTGCCGTCCCGGGACAACTCGTGAACACTGAAGCTTTCTTT. As protein: CAVPGQLVNTEAFF.

The count of this clone is one. Written as DNA, the CDR3 is TGCGCCAGCAGCCATTCGAACAGGGTTGACGACACTGAAGCTTTCTTT. Translating it yields CASSHSNRVDDTEAFF. The chain uses TRBV5-1 and TRBJ1-1, with a weak D call TRBD1 (6 bases). Trimming removed 4 bases from V and 3 bases from J, with 19 bases in between. Germline V gives CDR1 SGHRS, CDR2 YFSETQ. The CDR3 spans 16 residues.

The chain carries TRBV10-2 and TRBJ2-2; maybe TRBD2 (5 bases). The V end was cut by 6 bases, the J end by 1 base, with 9 bases between. Germline V gene sequence: CDR1 WSHSY, CDR2 SAAADI. The CDR3 covers 14 residues. CDR3 in amino acids: CASRSGWNTGELFF. The DNA for the CDR3 is TGCGCCAGCAGGAGCGGATGGAACACCGGGGAGCTGTTTTTT.

This sequence joins TRBV30 and TRBJ2-1; D is unresolved. The germline V gene encodes CDR1 GTSNPN and CDR2 SVGIG (reference sequence). The germline V and J ends were trimmed by 4 bases and 4 bases, with 17 bases remaining between them. This CDR3 comprises 15 residues. The CDR3 nucleotides read TGTGCCTGGACGTTGGGCTGGGGATCTTACAATGAGCAGTTCTTC. Translation: CAWTLGWGSYNEQFF.

The gene calls are TRBV6-2 or TRBV6-3 and TRBJ1-5, with 7 positions matching TRBD1. CDR3 length equals 16 residues. CDR1 is MNHEY, CDR2 SVGEGT, per germline. Trimming cost V 6 bases and J 4 bases; bases outside gene matches: 12. CDR3: CASSPRAGQRNQPQHF. The CDR3 bases are TGTGCCAGCAGCCCAAGGGCGGGACAGCGTAATCAGCCCCAGCATTTT.

The V gene is TRBV10-3, the J gene TRBJ2-2; TRBD2 is a possible D gene (5 bases). Between the trimmed V and J ends, which lost 8 bases and 2 bases, there was a span of 9 bases. Germline V CDR1 and CDR2: ENHRY, SYGVKD. The CDR3 covers 13 residues. Here the CDR3 DNA reads TGTGCCATCGGAGCGGATAACACCGGGGAGCTGTTTTTT. Protein product: CAIGADNTGELFF.

The chain carries TRBV29-1 and TRBJ1-5; TRBD1 might be the D (5 bases). The V gene's germline CDR1 is SQVTM and CDR2 ANQGSEA. Trimming removed 4 bases from V and 6 bases from J, with 22 bases in between. The CDR3 spans 16 residues. The CDR3 sequence: CSVVNLGDGGGQPQHF. The CDR3 DNA follows: TGCAGCGTTGTAAACTTGGGGGACGGAGGCGGTCAGCCCCAGCATTTT.

The genes are TRBV29-1 and TRBJ1-1, with D maybe TRBD1 (6 bases). Deletions cut 8 bases from V and 6 bases from J, with 19 bases between. Germline CDR1 reads SQVTM; CDR2 reads ANQGSEA. The CDR3 has 13 amino acids. The CDR3 sequence: CSSGGGGTAEAFF. The CDR3 DNA sequence: TGCAGCAGCGGGGGAGGGGGGACTGCTGAAGCTTTCTTT.

The genes are TRBV19 and TRBJ1-2, with no clear D. The CDR3 is made up of 14 amino acids. Germline values: CDR1 LNHDA, CDR2 SQIVND (reference sequence). V lost 3 bases, J lost 1 base, and 9 bases lay in between. In nucleotides, the CDR3 is TGTGCCAGTAGTATGGACGACGTTAACTATGGCTACACCTTC. This encodes CASSMDDVNYGYTF.

This clone was detected a few times. The V call is TRBV5-1, the J call TRBJ2-7, with a weak D call TRBD2 (5 bases). Germline-derived CDR1 and CDR2 are SGHRS and YFSETQ. The CDR3 loop spans 15 amino acids. V lost 0 bases and J lost 0, with 10 bases in between. In DNA form, the CDR3 reads TGCGCCAGCAGCTTGGGATCCACTAGCTCCTACGAGCAGTACTTC. It yields the protein CASSLGSTSSYEQYF. Full variable domain (outside the CDR3, taken from reference TRBV5-1 and TRBJ2-7): KAGVTQTPRYLIKTRGQQVTLSCSPISGHRSVSWYQQTPGQGLQFLFEYFSETQRNKGNFPGRFSGRQFSNSRSEMNVSTLELGDSALYLCASSLGSTSSYEQYFGPGTRLTVT.